This entry lists 30 T cell receptor beta chains sequenced from one sample in a study of T-cell memory formation after mild COVID-19. Via MiXCR, TCRdb re-called the 5' RACE reads, giving one row per CDR3 protein. The table shows fewer than 700,000 distinct CDR3 sequences, with about 20% occurring only once. Input material: PBMCs or a T cell subset sorted from them (not recorded which). The source is an adult woman who had mild COVID-19 (a few samples of this study predate the infection). Cell type and time point are not known.

The gene calls are TRBV9 and TRBJ1-2; 7 bases are a match to TRBD1. The CDR3 is 15 residues long. Germline loops: CDR1 SGDLS, CDR2 YYNGEE. J lost 3 bases, V lost 3 bases, and 8 bases had no gene match. CDR3 sequence: CASSAGWDRHYGYTF. The CDR3 coding sequence is TGTGCCAGCAGCGCGGGGTGGGACAGACACTATGGCTACACCTTC.

This clonotype has only a few counts. The chain couples TRBV12-3 or TRBV12-4 to TRBJ1-1, with TRBD1 matching 8 bases. The V and J ends lost 5 bases and 8 bases, in that order; junction bases with no gene match: 7. The CDR3 runs 13 residues. CDR3 region: CASSRDRSGEAFF. DNA for the CDR3: TGTGCCAGCAGTCGGGACAGGTCCGGGGAAGCTTTCTTT.

The chain has TRBV20-1 and TRBJ1-2, with a tentative D call TRBD1 (6 bases). The length of the CDR3 is 14 residues. Trimming stripped 1 base from V and 3 bases from J, with 12 bases between. Germline values: CDR1 DFQATT, CDR2 SNEGSKA (reference sequence). CDR3 sequence reads: CSARGQGIHYGYTF. For the CDR3, the DNA is TGCAGTGCTAGAGGCCAGGGGATTCACTATGGCTACACCTTC.

This clonotype appeared a few times. V gene TRBV10-3 combines with J gene TRBJ1-3; TRBD1 matches 7 bases. Trimming took 6 bases from V and 0 from J; bases not matched to a gene: 8. The germline V gene encodes CDR1 ENHRY and CDR2 SYGVKD. The CDR3 contains 16 residues. In nucleotides, the CDR3 is TGTGCCATCAGAGACGGAGGGACAGACTCTGGAAACACCATATATTTT. Amino acid sequence: CAIRDGGTDSGNTIYF.

This sequence joins TRBV7-8 and TRBJ2-3; possibly TRBD2 for D (7 bases). Germline V CDR1 and CDR2: SGHVS, FQNEAQ. This CDR3 region has 17 residues. Deletions cut 2 bases from V and 5 bases from J, with 20 bases between. CDR3 sequence: CASSLPLPARGGDTQYF. In DNA form, the CDR3 reads TGTGCCAGCAGCTTACCCCTCCCGGCTAGGGGGGGAGATACGCAGTATTTT.

This clonotype was seen a handful of times. The chain combines TRBV3-1 with TRBJ2-1, with TRBD1 matching 8 bases. In germline, CDR1 is LGHDT, CDR2 YNNKEL (reference sequence). The CDR3 runs 17 residues. Losses at the gene ends were 4 bases for V and 0 bases for J; bases not matched to a gene: 8. The CDR3 spells CASSPGQGRSSYNEQFF. CDR3 bases: TGTGCCAGCAGCCCAGGACAGGGTCGGTCCTCCTACAATGAGCAGTTCTTC.

Only a few counts were recorded for this clonotype. The gene calls are TRBV19 and TRBJ2-1; 14 nucleotides line up with TRBD2. Trimming cost V 3 bases and J 10 bases; bases outside gene matches: 8. Germline CDR1 and CDR2: LNHDA and SQIVND (reference sequence). The CDR3 spans 16 residues. As DNA, the CDR3 is TGTGCCAGTAGTATTTCGAGACTAGCGGGAGGGAACGAGCAGTTCTTC. It is translated as CASSISRLAGGNEQFF. The whole variable domain, remainder taken from reference TRBV19 and TRBJ2-1, is DGGITQSPKYLFRKEGQNVTLSCEQNLNHDAMYWYRQDPGQGLRLIYYSQIVNDFQKGDIAEGYSVSREKKESFPLTVTSAQKNPTAFYLCASSISRLAGGNEQFFGPGTRLTVL.

This chain links TRBV7-2 with TRBJ2-1; weak D call: TRBD2 (6 bases). Germline values: CDR1 SGHTA, CDR2 FQGNSA. The CDR3 spans 16 residues. With 7 bases removed from V and 4 bases from J, the gap between germline ends came to 20 bases. The CDR3 loop reads CASTRGGTGRYNEQFF. Here the CDR3 DNA reads TGTGCCAGCACCCGTGGGGGGACTGGGAGGTACAATGAGCAGTTCTTC. Using reference TRBV7-2 and TRBJ2-1 for the parts outside the CDR3, the full variable domain is GAGVSQSPSNKVTEKGKDVELRCDPISGHTALYWYRQSLGQGLEFLIYFQGNSAPDKSGLPSDRFSAERTGGSVSTLTIQRTQQEDSAVYLCASTRGGTGRYNEQFFGPGTRLTVL.

V is TRBV7-3 and J is TRBJ2-3; 12 positions agree with TRBD2. The ends lost 2 bases at V and 7 bases at J; junction bases unmatched: 10. The CDR3 totals 17 residues. Germline values: CDR1 SGHTA, CDR2 FQGTGA. CDR3 coding DNA: TGTGCCAGCAGCTTACAGGGTCTAGCGGGAGGGAAATATACGCAGTATTTT. Translated, it gives CASSLQGLAGGKYTQYF.

This clonotype was observed a few times. The J gene is TRBJ2-3, the V gene TRBV20-1; 7 nucleotides line up with TRBD2. J lost 2 bases, V lost 1 base, and 9 bases had no gene match. Germline V gene sequence: CDR1 DFQATT, CDR2 SNEGSKA (reference sequence). The CDR3 loop spans 16 amino acids. This CDR3 is CSARGRRGRATDTQYF. CDR3 bases: TGCAGTGCTAGAGGCCGCCGGGGGAGGGCCACAGATACGCAGTATTTT.

The chain is built from TRBV20-1 and TRBJ2-1; possible D gene TRBD1, 6 bases. V was shortened by 5 bases and J by 11 bases, with 13 bases between the two germline ends. The CDR3 covers 11 residues. CDR1 is DFQATT, CDR2 SNEGSKA, per germline (reference sequence). The CDR3 sequence is CSAVQGPQQFF. CDR3 in DNA: TGCAGTGCTGTACAGGGTCCACAGCAGTTCTTC.

The table lists this clonotype with a few counts. The V call is TRBV6-1, the J call TRBJ1-1; weak D call: TRBD1 (5 bases). Germline V gene data show CDR1 as MNHNS and CDR2 as SASEGT. The length of the CDR3 is 15 residues. Trimming shortened V by 3 bases and J by 0 bases, and 11 bases separated the two germline ends. In DNA form, the CDR3 reads TGTGCCAGCAGTGAGGGGCCAGGGATGAACACTGAAGCTTTCTTT. Translating it yields CASSEGPGMNTEAFF.

This clonotype turned up a few times. This CDR3 reads CATSRVGGSGAQYF. For the CDR3, the DNA is TGTGCCACCAGCAGAGTAGGCGGATCAGGGGCCCAGTACTTC. The V call is TRBV15, the J call TRBJ2-5, with D possibly being TRBD1 (6 bases). This CDR3 comprises 14 residues. V lost 1 base and J 9 bases, leaving 15 bases between the germline ends. Germline lookup yields CDR1 LNHNV and CDR2 YYDKDF (reference sequence).

V is TRBV2 and J is TRBJ2-1, with 8 bases aligning to TRBD2. CDR3 length equals 15 residues. Germline-derived CDR1 and CDR2 are SNHLY and FYNNEI. The ends lost 7 bases at V and 6 bases at J; junction bases unmatched: 11. In nucleotides, the CDR3 is TGTGCCAGCACCGCAAGGGGCGGGGGGCTCAATGAGCAGTTCTTC. This translates into CASTARGGGLNEQFF.

The chain couples TRBV7-9 to TRBJ2-7, with D unresolved. The germline CDR1 and CDR2 sequences are SEHNR and FQNEAQ (reference sequence). CDR3 size: 16 residues. V was cut by 1 base and J by 1 base, with 14 bases left in between. The DNA for the CDR3 is TGTGCCAGCAGCTTAGACAGTCCCTTGGGGTCCTACGAGCAGTACTTC. Protein: CASSLDSPLGSYEQYF.

The V call is TRBV24-1, the J call TRBJ2-2, with unresolved D. With 7 bases removed from V and 3 bases from J, the gap between germline ends came to 5 bases. The CDR3 loop spans 12 amino acids. From germline, CDR1 is KGHDR and CDR2 SFDVKD. Here the CDR3 DNA reads TGTGCCACCAGGAAAGACACCGGGGAGCTGTTTTTT. This encodes CATRKDTGELFF.

This clonotype came up a few times. The chain is built from TRBV20-1 and TRBJ2-5, with 9 nucleotides matching TRBD2. V lost 6 bases and J lost 3; bases outside the gene matches: 17. From germline, CDR1 is DFQATT and CDR2 SNEGSKA (reference sequence). This CDR3 has 17 residues. CDR3 coding DNA: TGCAGTGCCCCCCCTCCCGGGACTAGCTCGTCGAAAGAGACCCAGTACTTC. It translates to CSAPPPGTSSSKETQYF.

This clonotype has only a few counts. The gene calls are TRBV29-1 and TRBJ2-7; D is perhaps TRBD1 (6 bases). This CDR3 comprises 12 residues. Per the germline V gene, CDR1 is SQVTM and CDR2 is ANQGSEA. Trimming shortened V by 4 bases and J by 5 bases, and 12 bases separated the two germline ends. Here the CDR3 DNA reads TGCAGCGTTGGTGGGGGCATCGACGAGCAGTACTTC. Its protein product is CSVGGGIDEQYF.

This chain connects TRBV9 to TRBJ2-1; D unresolved. The germline V and J ends were trimmed by 0 bases and 4 bases, with 5 bases remaining between them. The CDR3 runs to 13 residues. The V gene's germline CDR1 is SGDLS and CDR2 YYNGEE. CDR3 sequence: CASSVEEYNEQFF. CDR3 in DNA: TGTGCCAGCAGCGTAGAGGAGTACAATGAGCAGTTCTTC.

V is TRBV3-1 and J is TRBJ2-7; 7 bases fit TRBD2. This CDR3 comprises 18 residues. Losses at the gene ends were 0 bases for V and 0 bases for J; bases not matched to a gene: 11. Germline CDR1 and CDR2: LGHDT and YNNKEL (reference sequence). Here the CDR3 DNA reads TGTGCCAGCAGCCAAGATCTACCACTAGCGTCTAGCTCCTACGAGCAGTACTTC. Translating gives CASSQDLPLASSSYEQYF.

This clonotype was counted a few times. The V gene is TRBV7-2, the J gene TRBJ2-5; D is possibly TRBD1 (6 bases). The CDR3 runs to 15 residues. The V gene's germline CDR1 is SGHTA and CDR2 FQGNSA. Trimming took 5 bases from V and 6 from J, leaving 19 bases between them. In DNA form, the CDR3 reads TGTGCCAGCAGCGTCCCGGGACACGGGCCGCAGACCCAGTACTTC. Translated: CASSVPGHGPQTQYF.

There are a few counts of this clonotype. The V call is TRBV5-1, the J call TRBJ1-2, with 8 positions matching TRBD1. In germline, CDR1 is SGHRS, CDR2 YFSETQ. The CDR3 runs to 16 residues. The V segment lost 0 bases and the J segment 7 bases; nucleotides outside the gene matches: 11. CDR3 DNA sequence: TGCGCCAGCAGCTTGGAGGGGACAGGTTCTTTGGGTGGCTACACCTTC. Translating gives CASSLEGTGSLGGYTF.

This clonotype was observed at least ten times. The V and J genes are TRBV5-1 and TRBJ2-1, with 9 bases lining up with TRBD2. The V gene end was trimmed by 6 bases and the J gene end by 5 bases; junction bases not matched to a gene: 9. The germline CDR1 and CDR2 sequences are SGHRS and YFSETQ. The CDR3 extends over 15 amino acids. CDR3 amino acids: CASTYAGTSNNEQFF. The CDR3 DNA is TGCGCCAGCACCTACGCCGGGACTAGCAACAATGAGCAGTTCTTC.

V is TRBV6-5 and J is TRBJ1-5, with no clear D. The V end was cut by 8 bases, the J end by 4 bases, with 15 bases between. Germline CDR1 MNHEY, CDR2 SVGAGI. The CDR3 is made up of 14 amino acids. The CDR3 sequence is CASSSPGGNQPQHF. For the CDR3, the DNA is TGTGCCAGCTCGAGTCCTGGAGGTAATCAGCCCCAGCATTTT.

About this clonotype: This may come from a read error, since a much larger clone is one base off. The J gene is TRBJ1-6, the V gene TRBV14; 7 nucleotides match TRBD1. The germline V gene encodes CDR1 SGHDN and CDR2 FVKESK. V trimming: 4 bases; J trimming: 7 bases; junction bases outside the gene matches: 10. The CDR3 is 16 residues long. The CDR3 protein is CASSLTTYRGNSPLHF. CDR3 nucleotide sequence: TGTGCCAGCAGCCTAACTACATACAGGGGCAATTCACCCCTCCACTTT.

In its sample, this clonotype was seen many times. The rearrangement uses TRBV5-5 and TRBJ2-1; no clear D. Germline CDR1 reads SGHKS; CDR2 reads YYEKEE (reference sequence). Trimming removed 3 bases at V and 2 bases at J, with 15 bases between. This CDR3 comprises 16 residues. The CDR3 nucleotides are TGTGCCAGCAGCTCAAGTCCGGTAGGGCCCTACAATGAGCAGTTCTTC. Protein sequence: CASSSSPVGPYNEQFF.

In this sample, this clonotype turned up a few times. V is TRBV4-2 and J is TRBJ2-7; the D gene is possibly TRBD1 (5 bases). V was trimmed by 0 bases and J by 1 base, leaving 16 bases between them. The CDR3 extends over 17 amino acids. The germline V gene encodes CDR1 LGHNA and CDR2 YNFKEQ. The CDR3 DNA follows: TGTGCCAGCAGCCAAGAAAGTCAGGGCCAACCTTCCTACGAGCAGTACTTC. The encoded protein is CASSQESQGQPSYEQYF.

The chain carries TRBV24-1 and TRBJ2-1; TRBD2 matches at 8 bases. The CDR3 is made up of 15 amino acids. Germline CDR1 is KGHDR and CDR2 is SFDVKD. J gave up 5 bases and V 4 bases, and 6 bases lay outside the gene matches. This chain's CDR3 is CATSDRKRGNNEQFF. For the CDR3, the DNA is TGTGCCACCAGTGACCGGAAGCGGGGGAACAATGAGCAGTTCTTC.

V is TRBV7-2 and J is TRBJ2-5; 14 bases fit TRBD2. The CDR3 totals 17 residues. The V gene end was trimmed by 1 base and the J gene end by 5 bases; junction bases not matched to a gene: 6. CDR1 is SGHTA, CDR2 FQGNSA, per germline. The CDR3 bases are TGTGCCAGCAGCTTAGGACTAGCGGGAGGGAGTAGGGAGACCCAGTACTTC. Its protein is CASSLGLAGGSRETQYF.

This chain connects TRBV12-3 or TRBV12-4 to TRBJ2-7; D gene ambiguous. The CDR3 totals 15 residues. V shed 5 bases and J shed 0 bases, with 14 bases lying between them. In DNA, the CDR3 is TGTGCCAGCAGTGACTCTCCCCCATCCTCCTACGAGCAGTACTTC. Its translation: CASSDSPPSSYEQYF.